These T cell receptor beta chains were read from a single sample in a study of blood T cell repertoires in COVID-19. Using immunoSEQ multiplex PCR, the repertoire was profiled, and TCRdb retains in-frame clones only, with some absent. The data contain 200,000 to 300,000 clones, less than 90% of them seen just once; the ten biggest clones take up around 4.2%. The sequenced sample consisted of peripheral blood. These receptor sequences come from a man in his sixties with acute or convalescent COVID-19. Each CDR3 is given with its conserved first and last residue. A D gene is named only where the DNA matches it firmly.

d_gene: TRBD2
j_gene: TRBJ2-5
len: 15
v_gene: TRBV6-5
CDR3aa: CASSPRTSVGETQYF

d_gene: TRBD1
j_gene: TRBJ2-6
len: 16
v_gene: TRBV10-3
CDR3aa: CAISGTGASGANVLTF

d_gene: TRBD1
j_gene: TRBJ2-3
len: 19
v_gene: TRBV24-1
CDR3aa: CATSDAGTAAHSSTDTQYF

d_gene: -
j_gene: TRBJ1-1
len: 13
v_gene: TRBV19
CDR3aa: CASSRRGNTEAFF

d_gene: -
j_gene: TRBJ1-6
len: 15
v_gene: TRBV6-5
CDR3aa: CASSLIDRRNSPLHF

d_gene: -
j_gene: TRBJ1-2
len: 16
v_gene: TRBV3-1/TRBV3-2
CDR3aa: CASSQGLGAGAYGYTF

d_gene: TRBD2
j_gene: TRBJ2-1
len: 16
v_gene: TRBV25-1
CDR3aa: CASRGSGSLIMGEQFF

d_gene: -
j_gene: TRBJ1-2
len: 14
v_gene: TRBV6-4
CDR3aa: CASRDYPGEFGYTF

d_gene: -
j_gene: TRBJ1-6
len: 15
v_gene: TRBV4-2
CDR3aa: CASSQEAGHNSPLHF

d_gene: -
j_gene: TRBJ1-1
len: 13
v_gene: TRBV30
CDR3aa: CAWSFWGDTEAFF

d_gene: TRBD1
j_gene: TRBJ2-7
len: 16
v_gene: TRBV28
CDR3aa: CAAIGTGGFASYEQYF

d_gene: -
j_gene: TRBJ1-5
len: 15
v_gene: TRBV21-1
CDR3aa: CASSKFRQVGQPQHF

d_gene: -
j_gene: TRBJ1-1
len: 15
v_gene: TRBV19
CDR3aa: CASTPGWAGNTEAFF

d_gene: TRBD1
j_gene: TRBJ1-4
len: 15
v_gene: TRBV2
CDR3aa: CASSEPGQGYEKLFF

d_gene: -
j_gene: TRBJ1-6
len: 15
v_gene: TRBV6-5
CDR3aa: CASSYSLNGNSPLHF

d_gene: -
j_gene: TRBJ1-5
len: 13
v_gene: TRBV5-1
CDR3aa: CAPKRGIDQPQHF

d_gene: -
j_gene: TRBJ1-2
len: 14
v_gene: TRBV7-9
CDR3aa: CASSLELGGYGYTF

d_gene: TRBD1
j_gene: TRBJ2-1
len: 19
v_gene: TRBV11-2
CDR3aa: CASSPRDRDSWSSYNEQFF

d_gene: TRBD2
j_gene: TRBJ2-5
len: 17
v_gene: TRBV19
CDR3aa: CASSTRRGTSGVVTQYF

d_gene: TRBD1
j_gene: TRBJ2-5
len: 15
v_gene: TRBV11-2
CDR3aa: CASLPRTGGQETQYF

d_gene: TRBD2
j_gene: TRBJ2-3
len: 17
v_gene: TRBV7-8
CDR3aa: CASSPRTSGGGANTQYF

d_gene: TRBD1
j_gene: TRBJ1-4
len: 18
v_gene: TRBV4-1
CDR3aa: CASSQNRGSHATNEKLFF

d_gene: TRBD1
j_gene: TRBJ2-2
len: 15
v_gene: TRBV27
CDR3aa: CASSRRTGNTGELFF

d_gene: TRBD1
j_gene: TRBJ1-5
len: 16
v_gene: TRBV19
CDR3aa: CASSNPRQGGNQPQHF

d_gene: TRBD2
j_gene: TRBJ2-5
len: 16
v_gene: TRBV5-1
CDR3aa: CASSFAQPGGQETQYF

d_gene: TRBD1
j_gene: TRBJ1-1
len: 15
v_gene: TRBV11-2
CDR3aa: CASSFTGTGATEAFF

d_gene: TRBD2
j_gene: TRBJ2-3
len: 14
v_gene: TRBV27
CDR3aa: CASSSSGRIDTQYF

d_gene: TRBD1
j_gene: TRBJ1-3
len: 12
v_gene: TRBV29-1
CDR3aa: CSVLRQGDTIYF

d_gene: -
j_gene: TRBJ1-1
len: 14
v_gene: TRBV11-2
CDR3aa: CASSLGSMNTEAFF

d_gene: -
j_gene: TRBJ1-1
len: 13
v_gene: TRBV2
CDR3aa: CASSDRDTGRAFF

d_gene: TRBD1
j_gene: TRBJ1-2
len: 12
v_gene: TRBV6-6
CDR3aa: CATQQGVEGYTF

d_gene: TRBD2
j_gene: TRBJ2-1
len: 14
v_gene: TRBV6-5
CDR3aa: CASRDTGGNNEQFF

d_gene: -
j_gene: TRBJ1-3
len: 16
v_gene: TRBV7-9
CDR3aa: CASSFFGGGAGNTIYF

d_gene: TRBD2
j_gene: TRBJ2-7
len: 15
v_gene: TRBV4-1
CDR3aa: CASSQGGAGAYEQYF